These 30 T cell receptor beta chains came from one sample sequenced in a study of radiotherapy plus CTLA-4 blockade in lung cancer (dated by TCRdb to the late 2010s). Library generation was performed with the immunoSEQ multiplex PCR assay. TCRdb took over this immuneACCESS table, retaining in-frame rearrangements with V and J assigned. Such tables are incomplete; in checked studies, under half of the missing clones stem from an unresolved V gene, and the remainder is unexplained. This sample lists over 80,000 clones; roughly four fifths were detected once. Roughly 0.82% of the sample comes from the top ten. The material was peripheral blood, obtained from a patient treated with radiotherapy plus ipilimumab. The receptors here all came from a human donor with non-small cell lung cancer who had stable disease on radiotherapy plus ipilimumab.

This clone appeared a few times. The DNA of the CDR3 is TGTGCCAGCAGCTTAGCGGGAGGGGTCTACGAGCAGTACTTC. Translating it yields CASSLAGGVYEQYF. The chain carries TRBV7-2 and TRBJ2-7, with 7 positions matching TRBD2. The CDR3 sequence is 14 residues long. Germline loops: CDR1 SGHTA, CDR2 FQGNSA. Trimming at V came to 0 bases and at J to 3 bases, leaving 2 bases not matched to a gene.

The chain employs TRBV4-1 and TRBJ2-7, with TRBD1 matching 9 bases. CDR3 length: 14 residues. V was pared by 4 bases and J by 5 bases, with 6 bases of the junction left unmatched. Germline loops: CDR1 MGHRA, CDR2 YSYEKL. The CDR3 is CASSPDRGFDEQYF. Here the CDR3 DNA reads TGCGCCAGCAGCCCCGACAGGGGGTTCGACGAGCAGTACTTC.

The gene calls are TRBV9 and TRBJ2-7, with D tentatively TRBD1 (6 bases). V was trimmed by 0 bases and J by 0 bases, leaving 10 bases between them. This CDR3 has 15 amino acids. The germline gives CDR1 SGDLS, CDR2 YYNGEE. CDR3 residues: CASSVEGTPSYEQYF. The DNA for the CDR3 is TGTGCCAGCAGCGTAGAGGGGACACCCTCCTACGAGCAGTACTTC.

The chain carries TRBV19 and TRBJ2-5, with D possibly called TRBD1 or TRBD2 (5 bases each). This CDR3 is 14 amino acids long. V shed 1 base and J shed 9 bases, with 15 bases lying between them. In germline, CDR1 is LNHDA, CDR2 SQIVND (reference sequence). This chain's CDR3 is CASSIGGSYPAQYF. DNA of the CDR3: TGTGCCAGTAGTATAGGGGGGTCTTACCCCGCCCAGTACTTC.

The V call is TRBV6-6, the J call TRBJ2-7; D gene unclear. The CDR3 has 11 residues. V was trimmed by 6 bases and J by 13 bases, leaving 16 bases between them. Germline V gives CDR1 MNHNY, CDR2 SVGAGI (reference sequence). The CDR3 is CASSLLEVLYF. CDR3 sequence (DNA): TGTGCCAGCAGCCTACTCGAGGTGCTCTACTTC.

The chain joins TRBV9 to TRBJ2-1, with a possible D match to TRBD1 (6 bases). Germline values: CDR1 SGDLS, CDR2 YYNGEE. The CDR3 totals 16 residues. V lost 2 bases and J 7 bases, leaving 19 bases between the germline ends. CDR3 coding DNA: TGTGCCAGCAGCGTCCTAGGGGGAGTCGGGGAAAATGAGCAGTTCTTC. Translating gives CASSVLGGVGENEQFF. Combining the CDR3 with reference TRBV9 and TRBJ2-1 gives the whole variable domain DSGVTQTPKHLITATGQRVTLRCSPRSGDLSVYWYQQSLDQGLQFLIQYYNGEERAKGNILERFSAQQFPDLHSELNLSSLELGDSALYFCASSVLGGVGENEQFFGPGTRLTVL.

The chain combines TRBV18 with TRBJ2-1; D unclear. The CDR3 loop spans 12 amino acids. With 1 base removed from V and 9 bases from J, the gap between germline ends came to 7 bases. Per the germline V gene, CDR1 is KGHSH and CDR2 is LQKENI. The CDR3 DNA is TGTGCCAGCTCACCACAAGGAATTGAGCAGTTCTTC. This translates into CASSPQGIEQFF.

The chain is built from TRBV4-2 and TRBJ2-3; D is unresolved. V shed 3 bases and J shed 6 bases, with 1 base lying between them. From germline, CDR1 is LGHNA and CDR2 YNFKEQ. This CDR3 has 10 amino acids. The CDR3 sequence: CASSQDTQYF. The CDR3 nucleotides are TGTGCCAGCAGCCAGGATACGCAGTATTTT.

The rearrangement joins TRBV18 to TRBJ2-3; TRBD2 matches at 9 bases. V dropped 4 bases and J dropped 1; count of bases not matched to a gene: 6. CDR3 length: 16 amino acids. Looked up from germline, CDR1 is KGHSH and CDR2 is LQKENI. This CDR3 is CASSRFSSGGTDTQYF. CDR3 coding DNA: TGTGCCAGCTCACGATTCTCTAGCGGGGGCACAGATACGCAGTATTTT.

The chain carries TRBV28 and TRBJ1-4, with D perhaps matching TRBD1 (5 bases). Trimming pared 3 bases from V and 1 base from J, leaving 12 bases between. This CDR3 comprises 16 residues. From germline, CDR1 is MDHEN and CDR2 SYDVKM. CDR3: CASSFSGGGTNEKLFF. The CDR3 bases are TGTGCCAGCAGTTTCTCCGGGGGGGGAACTAATGAAAAACTGTTTTTT.

CDR3 in DNA: TGCGCCAGCAGCTTGGGACAGGGTGTTGAGAATGAGCAGTTCTTC. Its protein is CASSLGQGVENEQFF. The chain has TRBV5-1 and TRBJ2-1; 7 nucleotides agree with TRBD1. This CDR3 comprises 15 residues. The V gene's germline CDR1 is SGHRS and CDR2 YFSETQ. V was clipped by 0 bases and J by 7 bases; unmatched bases: 7.

The V and J genes are TRBV5-6 and TRBJ2-3; the match to TRBD2 covers 9 bases. The ends lost 4 bases at V and 5 bases at J; junction bases unmatched: 14. The germline V gene encodes CDR1 SGHDT and CDR2 YYEEEE. The CDR3 runs 17 residues. The CDR3 DNA reads TGTGCCAGCAGCGACAAGGGACTAGCCGCCTTTGGAGATACGCAGTATTTT. Encoded protein: CASSDKGLAAFGDTQYF.

This clone was seen more than once but under ten times. The rearrangement links TRBV28 to TRBJ1-2, with 8 bases fitting TRBD1. V shed 6 bases and J 5 bases; nucleotides not matched to a gene: 5. Germline-derived CDR1 and CDR2 are MDHEN and SYDVKM. This CDR3 is 13 amino acids long. The CDR3 DNA sequence: TGTGCCAGCAGGCAACAGGGGGAATATGGCTACACCTTC. Amino acids: CASRQQGEYGYTF.

The rearrangement links TRBV2 to TRBJ2-6, with D perhaps matching TRBD2 (7 bases). The CDR3 consists of 17 residues. Germline-derived CDR1 and CDR2 are SNHLY and FYNNEI. V was cut by 7 bases and J by 2 bases, with 18 bases left in between. The CDR3 nucleotides are TGTGCCAGCATCGCGAAGTCGGGGGGCGCTGGGGCCAACGTCCTGACTTTC. It yields the protein CASIAKSGGAGANVLTF.

The chain combines TRBV19 with TRBJ2-5, with D perhaps TRBD1 or TRBD2 (5 bases each). The CDR3 consists of 14 residues. The V gene lost 5 bases and the J gene lost 10 bases, with 20 bases spanning the gap. Germline V gene data show CDR1 as LNHDA and CDR2 as SQIVND (reference sequence). In DNA, the CDR3 is TGTGCCAGTAGTGTCTCCGGGACCGGGACGGGCCAGTACTTC. Translation: CASSVSGTGTGQYF.

This clone occurred once. The chain couples TRBV6-5 to TRBJ1-1, with D unclear. Trimming stripped 2 bases from V and 1 base from J, with 5 bases between. The germline gives CDR1 MNHEY, CDR2 SVGAGI. CDR3 length: 13 residues. This CDR3 is CASSYDSNTEAFF. The CDR3 DNA is TGTGCCAGCAGTTACGATTCGAACACTGAAGCTTTCTTT.

CDR3 amino acids: CASSGGGGSSYEQYF. The CDR3 DNA reads as TGTGCCAGCAGCGGAGGAGGGGGGAGTTCGTACGAGCAGTACTTC. V gene TRBV11-3 combines with J gene TRBJ2-7; D might be TRBD1 or TRBD2, each matching 6 bases. CDR1 is SGHNT, CDR2 YENEEA, per germline. Trimming took off 5 bases at V and 4 bases at J, with 18 bases between the two ends. The CDR3 is 15 amino acids.

The chain carries TRBV27 and TRBJ2-1, with a tentative D call TRBD1 (7 bases). V was shortened by 2 bases and J by 8 bases, with 13 bases between the two germline ends. CDR1 is MNHEY and CDR2 is SMNVEV in the germline V gene (reference sequence). This CDR3 has 14 amino acids. CDR3 in amino acids: CASSLNQGEDEQFF. The CDR3 DNA follows: TGTGCCAGCAGTTTAAACCAGGGGGAGGATGAGCAGTTCTTC.

CDR3 region: CATSRTGAGANVLTF. In DNA, the CDR3 is TGTGCCACCAGCCGGACAGGGGCCGGGGCCAACGTCCTGACTTTC. This rearrangement joins TRBV15 to TRBJ2-6, with 9 bases matching TRBD1. V dropped 5 bases and J dropped 4; count of bases not matched to a gene: 3. Germline CDR1 reads LNHNV; CDR2 reads YYDKDF (reference sequence). The CDR3 is 15 amino acids.

The chain is built from TRBV30 and TRBJ2-6; D may be TRBD1 (6 bases). Germline V gives CDR1 GTSNPN, CDR2 SVGIG (reference sequence). The CDR3 length is 13 residues. The V end was cut by 7 bases, the J end by 6 bases, with 13 bases between. Written as DNA, the CDR3 is TGTGCCTCAGGGGTGCCTGCGGCCAACGTCCTGACTTTC. Amino acids: CASGVPAANVLTF.

The genes are TRBV2 and TRBJ1-4; D is possibly TRBD1 (5 bases). Between the trimmed V and J ends, which lost 1 base and 10 bases, there was a span of 13 bases. Germline V lookup: CDR1 SNHLY, CDR2 FYNNEI. The CDR3 runs 14 residues. The CDR3 loop is CASSEGTLGGKLFF. Here the CDR3 DNA reads TGTGCCAGCAGTGAAGGGACACTGGGCGGAAAACTGTTTTTT.

V usage is TRBV5-6 and J usage is TRBJ2-4; D perhaps matches TRBD1 (5 bases). Germline CDR1 is SGHDT and CDR2 is YYEEEE. V was pared by 1 base and J by 0 bases, with 17 bases between. The length of the CDR3 is 18 residues. The CDR3 sequence is CASSLWRQHAVAKNIQYF. CDR3 DNA: TGTGCCAGCAGCTTGTGGCGACAGCATGCAGTAGCCAAAAACATTCAGTACTTC. Using reference TRBV5-6 and TRBJ2-4 for the parts outside the CDR3, the full variable domain is DAGVTQSPTHLIKTRGQQVTLRCSPKSGHDTVSWYQQALGQGPQFIFQYYEEEERQRGNFPDRFSGHQFPNYSSELNVNALLLGDSALYLCASSLWRQHAVAKNIQYFGAGTRLSVL.

CDR3 sequence reads: CAWTSGLEEQYF. The CDR3 DNA reads TGTGCCTGGACTAGCGGGCTTGAGGAGCAGTACTTC. The chain joins TRBV30 to TRBJ2-7; 8 positions agree with TRBD2. Germline V gene lookup returns CDR1 GTSNPN and CDR2 SVGIG (reference sequence). This CDR3 comprises 12 residues. V shed 4 bases, J shed 7 bases, and the junction held 6 bases outside the gene matches.

The table lists this clone with a count of one. The chain employs TRBV28 and TRBJ2-7, with D tentatively TRBD2 (6 bases). The germline V and J ends were trimmed by 2 bases and 9 bases, with 11 bases remaining between them. The CDR3 contains 12 residues. The V gene's germline CDR1 is MDHEN and CDR2 SYDVKM. CDR3 region: CASSLPPEGQYF. In DNA form, the CDR3 reads TGTGCCAGCAGTTTACCCCCGGAGGGGCAGTACTTC.

This chain links TRBV7-3 with TRBJ1-5, with a weak D call TRBD1 (5 bases). CDR3 length equals 16 residues. Germline loops: CDR1 SGHTA, CDR2 FQGTGA. The V gene lost 5 bases and the J gene lost 0 bases, with 14 bases spanning the gap. CDR3 bases: TGTGCCAGCAGCACCCCGACAGCTTATAGCAATCAGCCCCAGCATTTT. It yields the protein CASSTPTAYSNQPQHF.

The chain links TRBV11-2 to TRBJ2-7; tentatively, D is TRBD2 (5 bases). Germline CDR1 and CDR2: SGHAT and FQNNGV. Between the trimmed V and J ends, which lost 5 bases and 2 bases, there was a span of 13 bases. This CDR3 comprises 14 residues. CDR3: CASSQTQRTYEQYF. CDR3 in DNA: TGTGCCAGCAGCCAAACCCAGCGGACCTACGAGCAGTACTTC.

This chain links TRBV29-1 with TRBJ1-1, with 7 nucleotides matching TRBD1. CDR3 length: 13 residues. Per the germline V gene, CDR1 is SQVTM and CDR2 is ANQGSEA. V lost 3 bases, J lost 4 bases, and 5 bases stayed unmatched. CDR3 nucleotide sequence: TGCAGCGTTGAGGGGCCAGGGGGCACTGAAGCTTTCTTT. The encoded protein is CSVEGPGGTEAFF. The full variable domain, in which reference TRBV29-1 and TRBJ1-1 provide the parts outside the CDR3, is SAVISQKPSRDICQRGTSLTIQCQVDSQVTMMFWYRQQPGQSLTLIATANQGSEATYESGFVIDKFPISRPNLTFSTLTVSNMSPEDSSIYLCSVEGPGGTEAFFGQGTRLTVV.

The V call is TRBV28, the J call TRBJ1-2; 9 bases align to TRBD1. This CDR3 comprises 14 residues. J lost 8 bases, V lost 2 bases, and 6 bases had no gene match. CDR1 is MDHEN and CDR2 is SYDVKM in the germline V gene. The CDR3 DNA follows: TGTGCCAGCAGTTTAGACGGGACAGGGAGGGGCTACACCTTC. Its translation: CASSLDGTGRGYTF.

The chain recombines TRBV21-1 with TRBJ2-7; the DNA was not compared with TRBD2, the D call given in the table. TRBV21-1 is annotated as a pseudogene. The CDR3 runs to 14 residues. The CDR3 region is CASSKGGPRYEQYF. CDR3 nucleotide sequence: TGTGCCAGCAGCAAAGGCGGGCCCAGGTACGAGCAGTACTTC.

The gene calls are TRBV9 and TRBJ2-3, with TRBD2 matching over 7 bases. Losses at the gene ends were 4 bases for V and 0 bases for J; bases not matched to a gene: 5. The CDR3 sequence is 15 residues long. In germline, CDR1 is SGDLS, CDR2 YYNGEE. CDR3 sequence reads: CASSRLAASTDTQYF. The CDR3 DNA reads as TGTGCCAGCAGCCGACTAGCTGCTAGCACAGATACGCAGTATTTT. The whole variable domain, remainder taken from reference TRBV9 and TRBJ2-3, is DSGVTQTPKHLITATGQRVTLRCSPRSGDLSVYWYQQSLDQGLQFLIQYYNGEERAKGNILERFSAQQFPDLHSELNLSSLELGDSALYFCASSRLAASTDTQYFGPGTRLTVL.